What follows are 11 T cell receptor beta chains derived from one specimen sequenced in a study of identical twins. TCRdb redid the calling of the 5' RACE reads with MiXCR, one entry per CDR3 protein. Of around 470,000 distinct CDR3 sequences listed, 13% to 15% are singletons. The same data also contributed to another study, on yellow fever vaccine responses in identical twins.

Material: CD4+ T cells sorted from blood. Every receptor here comes from a young woman in good health.

This clonotype was seen only a few times. This chain uses TRBV3-1 with TRBJ2-7; weak D call: TRBD2 (5 bases). V shed 2 bases and J shed 2 bases, with 10 bases lying between them. The CDR3 is 14 residues long. Per germline, CDR1 LGHDT and CDR2 YNNKEL (reference sequence). Here the CDR3 reads CASSQSLTTYEQYF. The CDR3 region has the DNA TGTGCCAGCAGCCAATCACTGACTACCTACGAGCAGTACTTC.

A few counts support this clonotype. The chain has TRBV20-1 and TRBJ2-3; 7 bases match TRBD2. With V trimmed by 6 bases and J by 3 bases, 3 bases remained unmatched. Per germline, CDR1 DFQATT and CDR2 SNEGSKA (reference sequence). The CDR3 consists of 12 residues. As DNA, the CDR3 is TGCAGTGCGCGGGGACTAACAGATACGCAGTATTTT. Translation: CSARGLTDTQYF.

This chain connects TRBV7-9 to TRBJ1-1; tentative D call: TRBD1 (5 bases). Germline V gene sequence: CDR1 SEHNR, CDR2 FQNEAQ (reference sequence). The CDR3 has 12 residues. V was shortened by 8 bases and J by 7 bases, with 14 bases between the two germline ends. CDR3: CASFGQGFEAFF. In nucleotides, the CDR3 is TGTGCCAGCTTTGGGCAGGGCTTTGAAGCTTTCTTT.

The chain recombines TRBV5-1 with TRBJ2-3, with 11 bases fitting TRBD2. This CDR3 is 14 amino acids long. Unmatched junction bases numbered 4, after V lost 5 bases and J lost 5 bases. Germline assignment: CDR1 SGHRS and CDR2 YFSETQ. The CDR3 here is CASSLAGGRDTQYF. For the CDR3, the DNA is TGCGCCAGCAGTCTAGCGGGGGGACGAGATACGCAGTATTTT.

The V gene is TRBV6-1, the J gene TRBJ2-1, with D maybe TRBD2 (7 bases). Trimming removed 7 bases from V and 8 bases from J, with 15 bases in between. Per germline, CDR1 MNHNS and CDR2 SASEGT. This CDR3 is 13 amino acids long. The CDR3 nucleotides read TGTGCCAGCAAATTCGGCGGGGGCGATGAGCAGTTCTTC. Protein sequence: CASKFGGGDEQFF.

This clonotype was counted a few times. This rearrangement joins TRBV5-5 to TRBJ1-5; tentative D call: TRBD1 (5 bases). The CDR3 sequence is 16 residues long. The germline V and J ends were trimmed by 0 bases and 3 bases, with 13 bases remaining between them. Germline CDR1 is SGHKS and CDR2 is YYEKEE (reference sequence). In nucleotides, the CDR3 is TGTGCCAGCAGCTTGGAGGGGTCGACAGCCAATCAGCCCCAGCATTTT. It encodes CASSLEGSTANQPQHF.

The rearrangement joins TRBV12-3 or TRBV12-4 to TRBJ1-1; D is unresolved. The CDR3 is made up of 11 amino acids. Trimming took 10 bases from V and 5 from J, leaving 11 bases between them. The CDR3: CATAGRTEAFF. CDR3 in DNA: TGTGCCACGGCGGGGAGAACTGAAGCTTTCTTT.

In this sample, this clonotype turned up many times. The rearrangement links TRBV29-1 to TRBJ2-1; D is possibly TRBD2 (6 bases). Trimming took off 1 base at V and 0 bases at J, with 10 bases between the two ends. This CDR3 region has 15 residues. Germline values: CDR1 SQVTM, CDR2 ANQGSEA. CDR3 sequence (DNA): TGCAGCGTTGAAGGGACTACCTTCTCCTACAATGAGCAGTTCTTC. This translates into CSVEGTTFSYNEQFF.

This clonotype was observed a handful of times. V is TRBV7-3 and J is TRBJ2-6; TRBD1 is a possible D gene (6 bases). There are 17 residues in the CDR3. Germline loops: CDR1 SGHTA, CDR2 FQGTGA. V was trimmed by 2 bases and J by 0 bases, leaving 11 bases between them. CDR3 protein: CASSLGGRISGANVLTF. CDR3 DNA: TGTGCCAGCAGCTTAGGGGGCAGGATCTCTGGGGCCAACGTCCTGACTTTC.

The CDR3 bases are TGTGCCAGCAGTTTAAAAGGGGGTGAGGAGACCCAGTACTTC. Its protein is CASSLKGGEETQYF. This chain connects TRBV12-3 or TRBV12-4 to TRBJ2-5; D possibly corresponds to TRBD1 (6 bases). V gave up 2 bases and J gave up 5 bases, with 12 bases separating them. The length of the CDR3 is 14 residues.

Only a few counts were recorded for this clonotype. The rearrangement links TRBV4-2 to TRBJ1-2, with TRBD1 as a possible D gene (5 bases). This CDR3 has 15 amino acids. V was trimmed by 1 base and J by 3 bases, leaving 12 bases between them. Germline-derived CDR1 and CDR2 are LGHNA and YNFKEQ. CDR3 region: CASSQGAGTDYGYTF. DNA for the CDR3: TGTGCCAGCAGCCAAGGTGCCGGGACTGACTATGGCTACACCTTC.